Shown below are 2 T cell receptor beta chains from a single sample sequenced in a study of cytomegalovirus exposure and HLA in healthy donors. Primers included in the PCR were 60 Vbeta and 13 Jbeta primers. Clones were read by immunoSEQ multiplex PCR, and TCRdb kept only the in-frame ones, dropping some. Among more than 90,000 clones listed, around 75% were seen once. Sequencing was carried out using PBMCs. These receptors were collected from a woman aged 25 to 45 in good health and CMV-seronegative.

A few counts support this clone. V usage is TRBV30 and J usage is TRBJ1-1; tentatively, D is TRBD1 (6 bases). V was trimmed by 1 base and J by 2 bases, leaving 8 bases between them. Germline CDR1 GTSNPN, CDR2 SVGIG (reference sequence). The CDR3 consists of 13 residues. CDR3 protein: CAWSAGHNTEAFF. DNA for the CDR3: TGTGCCTGGAGTGCGGGACACAACACTGAAGCTTTCTTT.

The sample holds a few counts of this clone. The genes are TRBV29-1 and TRBJ2-5; the D gene is possibly TRBD2 (6 bases). CDR3 size: 14 residues. Per germline, CDR1 SQVTM and CDR2 ANQGSEA. Trimming removed 3 bases at V and 0 bases at J, with 11 bases between. For the CDR3, the DNA is TGCAGCGTTGAGGAGGGAATTTACCAAGAGACCCAGTACTTC. The encoded protein is CSVEEGIYQETQYF.